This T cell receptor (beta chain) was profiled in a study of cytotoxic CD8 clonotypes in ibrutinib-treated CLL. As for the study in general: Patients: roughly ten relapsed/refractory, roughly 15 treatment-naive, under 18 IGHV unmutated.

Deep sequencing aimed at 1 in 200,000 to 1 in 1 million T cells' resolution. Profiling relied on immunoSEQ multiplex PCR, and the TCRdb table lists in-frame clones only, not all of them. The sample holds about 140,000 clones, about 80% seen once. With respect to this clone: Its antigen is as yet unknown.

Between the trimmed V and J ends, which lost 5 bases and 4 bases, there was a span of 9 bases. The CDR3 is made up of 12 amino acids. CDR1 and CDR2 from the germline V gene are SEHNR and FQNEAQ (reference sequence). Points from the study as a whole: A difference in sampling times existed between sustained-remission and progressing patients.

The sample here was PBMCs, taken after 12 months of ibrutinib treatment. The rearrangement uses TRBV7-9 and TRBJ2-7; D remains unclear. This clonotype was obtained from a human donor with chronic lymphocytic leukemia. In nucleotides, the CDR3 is TGTGCCAGCAGCACTACCAGATACGAGCAGTACTTC. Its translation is CASSTTRYEQYF. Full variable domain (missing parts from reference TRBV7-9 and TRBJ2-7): DTGVSQNPRHKITKRGQNVTFRCDPISEHNRLYWYRQTLGQGPEFLTYFQNEAQLEKSRLLSDRFSAERPKGSFSTLEIQRTEQGDSAMYLCASSTTRYEQYFGPGTRLTVT.